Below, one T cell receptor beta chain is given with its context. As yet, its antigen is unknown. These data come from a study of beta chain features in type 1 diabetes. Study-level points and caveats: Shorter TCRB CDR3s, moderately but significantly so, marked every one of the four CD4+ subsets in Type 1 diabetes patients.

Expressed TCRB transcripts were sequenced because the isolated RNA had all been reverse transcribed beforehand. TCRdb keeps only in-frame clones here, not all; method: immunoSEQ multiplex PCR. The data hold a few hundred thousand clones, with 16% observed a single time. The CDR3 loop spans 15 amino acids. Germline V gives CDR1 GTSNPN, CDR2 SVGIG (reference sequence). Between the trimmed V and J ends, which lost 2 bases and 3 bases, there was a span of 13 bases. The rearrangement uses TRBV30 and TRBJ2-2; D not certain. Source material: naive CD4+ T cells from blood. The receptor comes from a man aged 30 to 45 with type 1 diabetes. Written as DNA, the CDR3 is TGTGCCTGGAGTCCCCAGGTTGGGGACACCGGGGAGCTGTTTTTT. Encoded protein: CAWSPQVGDTGELFF. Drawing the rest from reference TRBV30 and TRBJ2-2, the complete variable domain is SQTIHQWPATLVQPVGSPLSLECTVEGTSNPNLYWYRQAAGRGLQLLFYSVGIGQISSEVPQNLSASRPQDRQFILSSKKLLLSDSGFYLCAWSPQVGDTGELFFGEGSRLTVL.